This T cell receptor beta chain originates from a study of beta chain features in type 1 diabetes. Study-wide results and caveats: A potential influence of HLA type upon TCRB rearrangement remained unresolved herein. The study found moderately but significantly shorter TCRB CDR3s in all four CD4+ subsets of Type 1 diabetes patients.

Note on this clone: No antigen is known for it.

Expressed TCRB transcripts got sequenced, as all isolated RNA was reverse transcribed. Clones were read by immunoSEQ multiplex PCR, and TCRdb kept only the in-frame ones, dropping some. Among 680,000 or so clones listed, around an eighth were seen once. V lost 6 bases, J lost 11 bases, and 19 bases lay in between. The CDR3 has 12 residues. Germline CDR1 and CDR2: SQVTM and ANQGSEA. Cells sorted by CD45RO/CCR7/CD25/CD127/CD95/CD27 comprised CD4+ naive, central memory, regulatory and stem cell-like memory cells. Purity above 95% was achieved in all sorted populations. The gene calls are TRBV29-1 and TRBJ2-5, with D perhaps matching TRBD1 or TRBD2 (5 bases each). Specimen: naive CD4+ T cells from blood. The receptor was isolated from a man younger than 35 with type 1 diabetes. Written as DNA, the CDR3 is TGCAGCGTACGGGACCCTGTCCGACAGCAGTACTTC. Its protein is CSVRDPVRQQYF. Looking up the rest from reference TRBV29-1 and TRBJ2-5 gives the full variable domain: SAVISQKPSRDICQRGTSLTIQCQVDSQVTMMFWYRQQPGQSLTLIATANQGSEATYESGFVIDKFPISRPNLTFSTLTVSNMSPEDSSIYLCSVRDPVRQQYFGPGTRLLVL.